This paragraph covers one T cell receptor beta chain sequence. These data belong to a study of T cell responses to AZD1222 COVID-19 vaccine. Profiling relied on immunoSEQ multiplex PCR, and the TCRdb table lists in-frame clones only, not all of them. The repertoire includes 150,000 to 160,000 clones, roughly nine tenths of them detected once, and about 5.1% sits in the top ten. Germline CDR1 LNHDA, CDR2 SQIVND (reference sequence). The CDR3 runs to 15 residues. Trimming took 7 bases from V and 1 from J, leaving 14 bases between them. The sample consisted of peripheral blood, taken on day 0 of MenACWY control vaccination. The sequence was obtained from an adult in good health. The rearrangement links TRBV19 to TRBJ2-1; the D gene is possibly TRBD1 (5 bases). The CDR3 DNA follows: TGTGCCAGTACCTTAGACAGTAGTTCCTACAATGAGCAGTTCTTC. Its protein is CASTLDSSSYNEQFF.